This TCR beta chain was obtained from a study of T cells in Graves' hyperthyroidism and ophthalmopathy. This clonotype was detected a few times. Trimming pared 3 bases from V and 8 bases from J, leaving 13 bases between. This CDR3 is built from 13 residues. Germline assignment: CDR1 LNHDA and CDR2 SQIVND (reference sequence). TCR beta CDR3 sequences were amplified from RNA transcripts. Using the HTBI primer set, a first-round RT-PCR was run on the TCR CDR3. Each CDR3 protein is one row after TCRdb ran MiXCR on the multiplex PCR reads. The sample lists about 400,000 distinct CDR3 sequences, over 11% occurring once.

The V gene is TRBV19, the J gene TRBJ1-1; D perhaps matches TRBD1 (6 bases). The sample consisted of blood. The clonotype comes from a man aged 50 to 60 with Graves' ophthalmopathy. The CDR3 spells CASSITGLGEAFF. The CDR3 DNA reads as TGTGCCAGTAGTATTACAGGGTTAGGAGAAGCTTTCTTT. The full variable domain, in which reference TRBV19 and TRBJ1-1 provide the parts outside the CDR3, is DGGITQSPKYLFRKEGQNVTLSCEQNLNHDAMYWYRQDPGQGLRLIYYSQIVNDFQKGDIAEGYSVSREKKESFPLTVTSAQKNPTAFYLCASSITGLGEAFFGQGTRLTVV.